A single sample is the source of the 9 T cell receptor beta chains below, sequenced in a study of blood T cell repertoires in COVID-19. The repertoire was sequenced with immunoSEQ multiplex PCR; TCRdb's copy has only in-frame clones and lacks some. This table has under 35,000 clones, about nine tenths appearing once. Specimen: peripheral blood. The receptor source for this set is a human donor with active COVID-19. The donor label of this sample is uncertain.

The chain joins TRBV12-5 to TRBJ1-2; D call uncertain. The CDR3 length is 12 residues. Germline CDR1 is LGHNT and CDR2 is FRNRAP. Trimming took off 6 bases at V and 4 bases at J, with 9 bases between the two ends. For the CDR3, the DNA is TGTGCTAGTGGACTGGGGAGCTATGGCTACACCTTC. This codes for CASGLGSYGYTF.

The rearrangement uses TRBV5-1 and TRBJ1-1; D is possibly TRBD1 (5 bases). V gave up 4 bases and J gave up 3 bases, with 13 bases separating them. The CDR3 runs 14 residues. Germline values: CDR1 SGHRS, CDR2 YFSETQ. The CDR3 DNA reads as TGCGCCAGCAGCGGGCAGGGTGGGGACACTGAAGCTTTCTTT. Residues: CASSGQGGDTEAFF.

This clone has more than one count but fewer than ten. The chain uses TRBV7-9 and TRBJ1-5, with unresolved D. CDR3 length equals 14 residues. The V gene's germline CDR1 is SEHNR and CDR2 FQNEAQ (reference sequence). With 5 bases removed from V and 7 bases from J, the gap between germline ends came to 15 bases. The CDR3 sequence: CASSPMGRQQPQHF. The CDR3, as DNA: TGTGCCAGCAGCCCCATGGGCAGGCAGCAGCCCCAGCATTTT.

V gene TRBV29-1 combines with J gene TRBJ1-1; maybe TRBD1 (6 bases). Germline CDR1 SQVTM, CDR2 ANQGSEA. Trimming pared 4 bases from V and 1 base from J, leaving 7 bases between. The CDR3 totals 12 residues. The CDR3 here is CSVGQANTEAFF. In DNA form, the CDR3 reads TGCAGCGTTGGACAGGCGAACACTGAAGCTTTCTTT.

This chain links TRBV5-4 with TRBJ1-1; no definite D call. Per germline, CDR1 SGHNT and CDR2 YYREEE (reference sequence). The ends were cut back, 0 bases at V and 0 bases at J, with 6 bases in the middle. CDR3 length equals 14 residues. The CDR3 region has the DNA TGTGCCAGCAGCTTGGAACTTGTGAACACTGAAGCTTTCTTT. The encoded protein is CASSLELVNTEAFF.

The chain uses TRBV7-9 and TRBJ2-3, with D possibly TRBD2 on 5 matching bases. This CDR3 has 18 amino acids. Trimming left V 1 base short and J 0 bases short, with 17 bases between. Per the germline V gene, CDR1 is SEHNR and CDR2 is FQNEAQ (reference sequence). The CDR3 spells CASSLGGWGDISTDTQYF. The CDR3 coding sequence is TGTGCCAGCAGCTTAGGAGGGTGGGGAGATATAAGCACAGATACGCAGTATTTT.

The J gene is TRBJ2-7, the V gene TRBV6-5; 9 nucleotides align to TRBD1. The CDR3 runs to 16 residues. The germline CDR1 and CDR2 sequences are MNHEY and SVGAGI. The V and J ends lost 4 bases and 0 bases, in that order; junction bases with no gene match: 7. CDR3 sequence: CASSFWGQGISYEQYF. CDR3 nucleotide sequence: TGTGCCAGCAGTTTTTGGGGACAGGGAATCTCCTACGAGCAGTACTTC.

This clone was detected only a few times. This rearrangement joins TRBV24-1 to TRBJ2-7, with 8 bases that match TRBD1. The CDR3 runs 14 residues. Germline V gene data show CDR1 as KGHDR and CDR2 as SFDVKD. V lost 4 bases, J lost 2 bases, and 3 bases stayed unmatched. This CDR3 reads CATSDAGQAYEQYF. CDR3 in DNA: TGTGCCACCAGTGACGCGGGACAGGCCTACGAGCAGTACTTC.

DNA for the CDR3: TGTGCCAGCATTAGTCCTATGAGGTCCTACGAGCAGTACTTC. Its protein product is CASISPMRSYEQYF. The genes are TRBV27 and TRBJ2-7, with D unresolved. Trimming took off 7 bases at V and 1 base at J, with 14 bases between the two ends. In germline, CDR1 is MNHEY, CDR2 SMNVEV (reference sequence). The CDR3 has 14 residues.